One and the same sample provided the 14 T cell receptor beta chains below, sequenced in a study of T-cell reconstitution after alpha-beta-depleted transplantation in children. During its preparation, the TCRbeta library received unique molecular identifiers. TCRdb re-analysed the PCR reads in MiXCR, keeping a single row per CDR3 protein. The sample includes over 550,000 distinct CDR3 sequences, roughly a tenth of them seen just once. The source material was PBMCs from the stem cell graft donor, sampled from the stem cell graft. These receptors were obtained from a human donor who donated a stem cell graft to a child with acute myeloid leukemia.

The chain uses TRBV12-3 or TRBV12-4 and TRBJ1-5; D remains ambiguous. The CDR3 has 16 residues. V lost 1 base to trimming and J lost 1 base, with 11 bases between them. CDR3: CASSLGATWSNQPQHF. The CDR3 coding sequence is TGTGCCAGCAGTTTAGGGGCAACTTGGAGCAATCAGCCCCAGCATTTT.

A word on this clonotype: This sequence may be a read error, since a much larger clone differs from it by one base. No conserved phenylalanine or tryptophan is present at the end of the CDR3, so a read error is the likely explanation. The chain employs TRBV6-1 and TRBJ2-1, with 8 bases lining up with TRBD2. The ends lost 4 bases at V and 4 bases at J; junction bases unmatched: 6. This CDR3 region has 15 residues. CDR1 and CDR2 (germline): MNHNS, SASEGT. Here the CDR3 DNA reads TGTGCCAGCAGTGCCTTAGCGGGAAGTTACAATGAGCAGTTCTTA. This gives the protein CASSALAGSYNEQFL.

The genes are TRBV4-2 and TRBJ2-3; 14 nucleotides align to TRBD2. Germline V gene data show CDR1 as LGHNA and CDR2 as YNFKEQ. J was trimmed by 0 bases and V by 4 bases; bases with no gene match: 9. The CDR3 runs to 19 residues. CDR3 sequence: CASSLRGLAGASSTDTQYF. The CDR3 DNA reads as TGTGCCAGCAGCCTGAGGGGACTAGCGGGAGCTTCTAGCACAGATACGCAGTATTTT.

In its sample, this clonotype was seen many times. The gene calls are TRBV28 and TRBJ1-5; 9 positions agree with TRBD1. CDR3 size: 16 residues. The germline CDR1 and CDR2 sequences are MDHEN and SYDVKM. The trim removed 5 bases at V and 2 bases at J, leaving 7 bases unmatched. This CDR3 is CASSPWTGAGNQPQHF. The DNA for the CDR3 is TGTGCCAGCAGTCCCTGGACAGGGGCGGGCAATCAGCCCCAGCATTTT.

This sequence joins TRBV5-1 and TRBJ1-6; D is ambiguous. CDR1 is SGHRS and CDR2 is YFSETQ in the germline V gene. The CDR3 consists of 12 residues. Trimming took off 6 bases at V and 7 bases at J, with 8 bases between the two ends. CDR3 sequence: CASTDQNSPLHF. CDR3 nucleotide sequence: TGCGCCAGCACCGATCAGAATTCACCCCTCCACTTT.

This clonotype has more than one count but fewer than ten. This sequence joins TRBV5-1 and TRBJ2-2, with 10 bases fitting TRBD2. The CDR3 runs to 18 residues. CDR1 is SGHRS, CDR2 YFSETQ, per germline. Trimming took 3 bases from V and 0 from J; bases not matched to a gene: 8. CDR3 region: CASSSLAGAFANTGELFF. The CDR3 bases are TGCGCCAGCAGCTCGCTAGCGGGAGCTTTCGCGAACACCGGGGAGCTGTTTTTT.

This clonotype was observed at least ten times. This rearrangement joins TRBV6-1 to TRBJ2-3; 11 positions match TRBD2. Germline values: CDR1 MNHNS, CDR2 SASEGT. This CDR3 spans 15 amino acids. Unmatched junction bases numbered 1, after V lost 5 bases and J lost 0 bases. The CDR3 coding sequence is TGTGCCAGCAGTATAGCGGGAGGGAGCACAGATACGCAGTATTTT. Translation gives CASSIAGGSTDTQYF.

The chain has TRBV7-2 and TRBJ2-2, with a weak D call TRBD2 (5 bases). CDR1 SGHTA and CDR2 FQGNSA come from the germline V gene. The CDR3 runs to 14 residues. The germline V and J ends were trimmed by 6 bases and 8 bases, with 16 bases remaining between them. The CDR3 here is CASRQRGMAGELFF. CDR3 sequence (DNA): TGTGCCAGCAGGCAGAGAGGGATGGCGGGGGAGCTGTTTTTT.

The table lists this clonotype with a few counts. The gene calls are TRBV7-9 and TRBJ2-2, with a possible D match to TRBD2 (6 bases). Germline values: CDR1 SEHNR, CDR2 FQNEAQ (reference sequence). V was trimmed by 5 bases and J by 5 bases, leaving 15 bases between them. This CDR3 spans 15 amino acids. The CDR3 protein is CASSLRDSTTGELFF. CDR3 in DNA: TGTGCCAGCAGCCTGCGGGACTCGACGACCGGGGAGCTGTTTTTT.

The rearrangement uses TRBV4-3 and TRBJ2-3, with 11 bases lining up with TRBD2. Germline V gene sequence: CDR1 LGHNA, CDR2 YSLEER. Trimming removed 0 bases from V and 5 bases from J; junction bases left unmatched: 7. This CDR3 is built from 17 residues. DNA of the CDR3: TGCGCCAGCAGCCAAGATGTAGCGGGAGGGCCCGTAGATACGCAGTATTTT. It translates to CASSQDVAGGPVDTQYF.

Comment on this clonotype: Being one base from a much bigger clone, this may be a read error. V usage is TRBV28 and J usage is TRBJ1-4; 8 bases are a match to TRBD1. Germline V gives CDR1 MDHEN, CDR2 SYDVKM. The junction had 2 bases not matched to a gene; V was cut back by 5 bases and J by 0 bases. The CDR3 covers 15 residues. The CDR3 protein is CASSGTGATNEKLFF. The CDR3 nucleotides are TGTGCCAGCAGTGGGACAGGTGCAACTAATGAAAAACTGTTTTTT.

This clonotype has a handful of counts. The V call is TRBV30, the J call TRBJ2-3; D may correspond to TRBD1 or TRBD2 (5 bases each). Germline values: CDR1 GTSNPN, CDR2 SVGIG (reference sequence). V was shortened by 5 bases and J by 6 bases, with 21 bases between the two germline ends. The length of the CDR3 is 15 residues. The CDR3 sequence: CAWGAGSGLGDTQYF. Written as DNA, the CDR3 is TGTGCCTGGGGGGCGGGCAGCGGCCTCGGGGATACGCAGTATTTT.

This clonotype was found many times. The V call is TRBV20-1, the J call TRBJ1-2; 7 bases are a match to TRBD1. Germline V gives CDR1 DFQATT, CDR2 SNEGSKA (reference sequence). The trim removed 6 bases at V and 5 bases at J, leaving 12 bases unmatched. The CDR3 contains 14 residues. CDR3 residues: CSALTGQRNYGYTF. The CDR3 DNA sequence: TGCAGTGCCCTAACGGGACAGAGGAATTATGGCTACACCTTC.

This clonotype occurred a few times. V is TRBV9 and J is TRBJ1-5; D is perhaps TRBD1 (6 bases). Trimming left V 0 bases short and J 11 bases short, with 18 bases between. From germline, CDR1 is SGDLS and CDR2 YYNGEE. CDR3 length: 15 residues. The DNA of the CDR3 is TGTGCCAGCAGCGTAGCGGGTCAGGGGTCCGAGGCCCAGCATTTT. Translation gives CASSVAGQGSEAQHF.